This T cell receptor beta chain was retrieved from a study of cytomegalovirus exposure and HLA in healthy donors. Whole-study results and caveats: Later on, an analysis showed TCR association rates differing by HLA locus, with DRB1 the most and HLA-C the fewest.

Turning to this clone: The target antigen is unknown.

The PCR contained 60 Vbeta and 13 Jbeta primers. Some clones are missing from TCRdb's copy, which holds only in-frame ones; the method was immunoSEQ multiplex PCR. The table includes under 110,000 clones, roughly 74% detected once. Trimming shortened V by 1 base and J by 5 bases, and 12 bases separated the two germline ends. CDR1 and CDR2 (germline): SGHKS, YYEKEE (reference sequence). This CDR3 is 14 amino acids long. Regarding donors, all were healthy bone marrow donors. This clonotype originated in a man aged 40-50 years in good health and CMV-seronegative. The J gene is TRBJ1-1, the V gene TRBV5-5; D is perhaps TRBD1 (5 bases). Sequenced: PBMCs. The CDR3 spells CASSLIGGGTEAFF. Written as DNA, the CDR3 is TGTGCCAGCAGCTTGATAGGCGGGGGAACTGAAGCTTTCTTT.